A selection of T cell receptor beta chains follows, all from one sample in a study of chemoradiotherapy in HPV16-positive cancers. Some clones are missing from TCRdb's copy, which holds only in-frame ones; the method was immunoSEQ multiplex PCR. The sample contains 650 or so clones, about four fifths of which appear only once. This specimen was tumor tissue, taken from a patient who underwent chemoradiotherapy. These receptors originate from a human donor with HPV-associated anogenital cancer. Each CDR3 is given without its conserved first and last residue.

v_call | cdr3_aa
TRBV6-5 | ASSYSGRQY
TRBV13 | ASSSNLWDRGNYGYT
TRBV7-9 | ASSLVTWVWRTEAF
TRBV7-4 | ASSLTESQETQY
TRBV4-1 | ASSQDRGPPYEQY
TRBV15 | ATSGTGGDQGYEQY
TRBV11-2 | ASSLRLGRYGAGELF
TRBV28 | ASSLPAGRYEQY
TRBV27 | ASSLQLPQGALSYNEQF
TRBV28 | ASSFEGRVGNTIY